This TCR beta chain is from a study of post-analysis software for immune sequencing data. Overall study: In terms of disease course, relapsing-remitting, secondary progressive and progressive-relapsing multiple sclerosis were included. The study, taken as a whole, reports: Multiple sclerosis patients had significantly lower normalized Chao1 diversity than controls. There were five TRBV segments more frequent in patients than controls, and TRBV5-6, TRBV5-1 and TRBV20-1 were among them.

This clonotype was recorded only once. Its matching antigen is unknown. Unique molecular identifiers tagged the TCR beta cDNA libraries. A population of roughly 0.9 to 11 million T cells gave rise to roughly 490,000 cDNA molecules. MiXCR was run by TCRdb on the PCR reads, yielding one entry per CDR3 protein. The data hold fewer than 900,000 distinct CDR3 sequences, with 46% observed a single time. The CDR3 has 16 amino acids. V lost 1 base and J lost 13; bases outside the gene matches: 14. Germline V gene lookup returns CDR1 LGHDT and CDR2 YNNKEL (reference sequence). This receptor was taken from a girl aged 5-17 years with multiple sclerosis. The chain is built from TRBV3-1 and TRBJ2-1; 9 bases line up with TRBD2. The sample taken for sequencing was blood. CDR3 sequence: CASSQAGLARKGTQFF. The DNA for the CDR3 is TGTGCCAGCAGCCAAGCCGGACTAGCGAGAAAAGGGACCCAGTTCTTC.